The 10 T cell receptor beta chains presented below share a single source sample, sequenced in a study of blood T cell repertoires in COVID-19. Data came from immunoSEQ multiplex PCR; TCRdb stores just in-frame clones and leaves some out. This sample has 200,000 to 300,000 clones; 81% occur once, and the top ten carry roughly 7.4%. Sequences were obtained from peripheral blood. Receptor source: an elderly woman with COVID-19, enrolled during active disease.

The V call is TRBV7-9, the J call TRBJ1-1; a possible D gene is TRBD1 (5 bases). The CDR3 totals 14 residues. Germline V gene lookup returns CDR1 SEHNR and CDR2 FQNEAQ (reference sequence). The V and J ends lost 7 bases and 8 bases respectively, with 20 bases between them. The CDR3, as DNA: TGTGCCAGCACCCCCTTGGGGAGGGGCACAGAAGCTTTCTTT. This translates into CASTPLGRGTEAFF.

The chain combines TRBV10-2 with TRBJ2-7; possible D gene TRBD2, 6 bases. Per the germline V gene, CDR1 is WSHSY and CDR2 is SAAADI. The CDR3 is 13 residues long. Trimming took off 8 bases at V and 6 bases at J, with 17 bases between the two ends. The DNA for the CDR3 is TGCGCCAGCCACCGGTCGGAGGGTAGCGAGCAGTACTTC. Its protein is CASHRSEGSEQYF.

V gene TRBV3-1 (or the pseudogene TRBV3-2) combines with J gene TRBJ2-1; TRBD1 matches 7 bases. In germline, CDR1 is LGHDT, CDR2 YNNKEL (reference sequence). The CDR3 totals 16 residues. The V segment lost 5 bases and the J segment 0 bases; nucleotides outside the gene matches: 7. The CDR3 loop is CASSKGQAFSYNEQFF. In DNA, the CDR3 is TGTGCCAGCAGCAAAGGACAGGCCTTCTCCTACAATGAGCAGTTCTTC.

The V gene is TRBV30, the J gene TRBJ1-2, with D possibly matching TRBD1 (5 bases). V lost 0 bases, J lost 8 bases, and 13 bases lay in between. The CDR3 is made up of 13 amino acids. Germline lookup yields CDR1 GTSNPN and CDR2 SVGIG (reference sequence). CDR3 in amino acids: CAWSVQGVGGYTF. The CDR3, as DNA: TGTGCCTGGAGTGTACAAGGGGTGGGCGGCTACACCTTC.

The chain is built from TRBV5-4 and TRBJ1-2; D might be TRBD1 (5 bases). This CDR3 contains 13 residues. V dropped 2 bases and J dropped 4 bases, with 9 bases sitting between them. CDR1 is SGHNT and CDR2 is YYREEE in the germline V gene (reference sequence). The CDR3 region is CASSLKGAYGYTF. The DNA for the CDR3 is TGTGCCAGCAGCTTAAAAGGGGCCTATGGCTACACCTTC.

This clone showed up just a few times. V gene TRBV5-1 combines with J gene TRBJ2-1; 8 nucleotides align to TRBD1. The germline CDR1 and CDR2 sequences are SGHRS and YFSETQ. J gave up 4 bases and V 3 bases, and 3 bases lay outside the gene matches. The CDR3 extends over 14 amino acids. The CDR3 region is CASSSGTGYNEQFF. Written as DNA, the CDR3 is TGCGCCAGCAGCTCTGGGACAGGTTACAATGAGCAGTTCTTC.

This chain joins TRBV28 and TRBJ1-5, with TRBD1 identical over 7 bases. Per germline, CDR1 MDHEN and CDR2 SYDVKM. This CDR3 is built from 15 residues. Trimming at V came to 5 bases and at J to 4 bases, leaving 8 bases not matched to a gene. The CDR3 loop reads CASSPWTGYNQPQHF. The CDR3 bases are TGTGCCAGCAGTCCATGGACAGGTTATAATCAGCCCCAGCATTTT. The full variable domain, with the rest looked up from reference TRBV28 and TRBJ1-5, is DVKVTQSSRYLVKRTGEKVFLECVQDMDHENMFWYRQDPGLGLRLIYFSYDVKMKEKGDIPEGYSVSREKKERFSLILESASTNQTSMYLCASSPWTGYNQPQHFGDGTRLSIL.

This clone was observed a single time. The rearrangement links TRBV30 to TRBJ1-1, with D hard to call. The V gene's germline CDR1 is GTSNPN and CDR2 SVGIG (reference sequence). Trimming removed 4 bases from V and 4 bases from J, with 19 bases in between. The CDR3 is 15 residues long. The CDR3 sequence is CAWTPRGFRGTEAFF. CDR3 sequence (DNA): TGTGCCTGGACCCCCCGAGGCTTCCGGGGCACTGAAGCTTTCTTT.

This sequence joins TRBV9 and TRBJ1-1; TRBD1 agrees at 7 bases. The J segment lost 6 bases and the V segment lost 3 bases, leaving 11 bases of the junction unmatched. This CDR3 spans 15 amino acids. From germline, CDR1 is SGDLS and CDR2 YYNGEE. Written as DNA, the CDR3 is TGTGCCAGCAGCGGACACAGGGGAAAAGGCCCTGAAGCTTTCTTT. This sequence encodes CASSGHRGKGPEAFF.

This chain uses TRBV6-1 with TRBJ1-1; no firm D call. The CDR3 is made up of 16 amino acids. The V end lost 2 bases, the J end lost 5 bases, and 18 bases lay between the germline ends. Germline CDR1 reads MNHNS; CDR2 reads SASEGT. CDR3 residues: CASSENWRVRETEAFF. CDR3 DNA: TGTGCCAGCAGTGAAAATTGGAGGGTGAGGGAGACTGAAGCTTTCTTT.